The next 20 T cell receptor beta chains were all read from a single sample in a study of OX40 agonist ivuxolimab in advanced cancers. Repertoires were generated with immunoSEQ multiplex PCR, while TCRdb's copy carries only in-frame clones and drops some. The table includes about 55,000 clones, about 88% detected once. The sample consisted of CD4+ or CD8+ T cells sorted from blood, taken in a trial of the OX40 agonist ivuxolimab. The receptors stem from an adult with an advanced solid tumor such as melanoma, head and neck, liver or kidney cancer.

This clone came up a few times. This chain connects TRBV2 to TRBJ1-1; 7 bases are shared with TRBD1. Looked up from germline, CDR1 is SNHLY and CDR2 is FYNNEI. There are 14 residues in the CDR3. Trimming at V came to 6 bases and at J to 8 bases, leaving 12 bases not matched to a gene. This CDR3 is CASRRDEGAKEAFF. DNA of the CDR3: TGTGCCAGCAGGAGGGACGAGGGGGCTAAGGAAGCTTTCTTT.

This chain links TRBV5-1 with TRBJ1-5; maybe TRBD1 (5 bases). Germline V gene sequence: CDR1 SGHRS, CDR2 YFSETQ. The CDR3 spans 15 residues. V was cut by 0 bases and J by 4 bases, with 11 bases left in between. The CDR3 region is CASSLAPGVNQPQHF. As DNA, the CDR3 is TGCGCCAGCAGCTTGGCGCCGGGGGTAAATCAGCCCCAGCATTTT. Full variable domain (rest looked up from reference TRBV5-1 and TRBJ1-5): KAGVTQTPRYLIKTRGQQVTLSCSPISGHRSVSWYQQTPGQGLQFLFEYFSETQRNKGNFPGRFSGRQFSNSRSEMNVSTLELGDSALYLCASSLAPGVNQPQHFGDGTRLSIL.

The rearrangement uses TRBV28 and TRBJ2-2; 7 bases agree with TRBD2. With V trimmed by 7 bases and J by 6 bases, 14 bases remained unmatched. The CDR3 totals 16 residues. The germline CDR1 and CDR2 sequences are MDHEN and SYDVKM. CDR3 coding DNA: TGTGCCAGCACCGCGGGGAGGGCAGATCGGGCCGGGGAGCTGTTTTTT. This gives the protein CASTAGRADRAGELFF.

The genes are TRBV4-2 and TRBJ2-5; 15 positions agree with TRBD2. CDR3 length: 19 amino acids. CDR1 is LGHNA and CDR2 is YNFKEQ in the germline V gene. V was clipped by 0 bases and J by 1 base; unmatched bases: 6. CDR3 protein: CASSQEWTSGRALQETQYF. The DNA of the CDR3 is TGTGCCAGCAGCCAAGAATGGACTAGCGGGAGGGCCCTCCAAGAGACCCAGTACTTC.

The V call is TRBV9, the J call TRBJ2-7; 11 bases line up with TRBD1. V gave up 2 bases and J gave up 3 bases; unmatched junction bases: 4. CDR1 SGDLS and CDR2 YYNGEE come from the germline V gene. CDR3 size: 15 residues. The chain's CDR3 is CASSVSGTGGYEQYF. CDR3 sequence (DNA): TGTGCCAGCAGCGTGTCCGGGACAGGGGGCTACGAGCAGTACTTC.

J is TRBJ1-5 and V is TRBV7-3; 9 bases agree with TRBD1. Germline loops: CDR1 SGHTA, CDR2 FQGTGA. The CDR3 is made up of 15 amino acids. With 5 bases clipped from V and 1 base from J, the junction kept 3 bases outside the gene matches. The CDR3 sequence is CASSPGTGSNQPQHF. CDR3 DNA: TGTGCCAGCAGCCCGGGGACAGGGAGCAATCAGCCCCAGCATTTT.

The CDR3 bases are TGTGCCAGCAGCTTAATTCCCACGGGAGTAGCAGATACGCAGTATTTT. It codes for CASSLIPTGVADTQYF. This chain uses TRBV7-6 with TRBJ2-3; possibly TRBD2 for D (6 bases). CDR1 and CDR2 (germline): SGHVS, FNYEAQ. CDR3 length equals 16 residues. With 2 bases removed from V and 4 bases from J, the gap between germline ends came to 16 bases.

V and J are TRBV11-2 and TRBJ2-1, with 9 positions matching TRBD1. V dropped 3 bases and J dropped 7; count of bases not matched to a gene: 16. Per germline, CDR1 SGHAT and CDR2 FQNNGV. The CDR3 length is 18 residues. The CDR3 coding sequence is TGTGCCAGCAGCTTCAGACAGGGGGTGTCGGGAGTGCGGAATGAGCAGTTCTTC. Its translation: CASSFRQGVSGVRNEQFF.

The rearrangement uses TRBV28 and TRBJ2-7, with a tentative D call TRBD2 (6 bases). V was shortened by 3 bases and J by 4 bases, with 16 bases between the two germline ends. The CDR3 loop spans 15 amino acids. Germline loops: CDR1 MDHEN, CDR2 SYDVKM. The CDR3 is CASSFDGSGFYEQYF. The CDR3 coding sequence is TGTGCCAGCAGTTTTGACGGGAGCGGTTTTTACGAGCAGTACTTC.

The chain combines TRBV6-1 with TRBJ2-5, with a weak D call TRBD2 (6 bases). V lost 4 bases and J lost 2, with 11 bases in between. Germline V gene lookup returns CDR1 MNHNS and CDR2 SASEGT. The CDR3 sequence is 14 residues long. The CDR3 reads CASSVGGAQETQYF. CDR3 bases: TGTGCCAGCAGTGTAGGAGGGGCGCAAGAGACCCAGTACTTC.

Only a few counts were recorded for this clone. The chain uses TRBV30 and TRBJ1-3; 7 positions agree with TRBD1. Germline V CDR1 and CDR2: GTSNPN, SVGIG (reference sequence). The junction had 9 bases not matched to a gene; V was cut back by 7 bases and J by 6 bases. The CDR3 contains 13 residues. CDR3 DNA sequence: TGTGCCTTTGACAGGGAAAGCGAAAACACCATATATTTT. This translates into CAFDRESENTIYF. Full variable domain (outside the CDR3, taken from reference TRBV30 and TRBJ1-3): SQTIHQWPATLVQPVGSPLSLECTVEGTSNPNLYWYRQAAGRGLQLLFYSVGIGQISSEVPQNLSASRPQDRQFILSSKKLLLSDSGFYLCAFDRESENTIYFGEGSWLTVV.

This chain joins TRBV15 and TRBJ2-1; the D gene is possibly TRBD2 (6 bases). The length of the CDR3 is 16 residues. Trimming left V 0 bases short and J 8 bases short, with 17 bases between. In germline, CDR1 is LNHNV, CDR2 YYDKDF (reference sequence). The CDR3 is CATSRDRSGQAYEQFF. In DNA, the CDR3 is TGTGCCACCAGCAGAGATCGGAGCGGGCAGGCGTATGAGCAGTTCTTC.

The chain joins TRBV4-1 to TRBJ1-2; the D is unclear. Germline V CDR1 and CDR2: MGHRA, YSYEKL. The V end was cut by 0 bases, the J end by 1 base, with 3 bases between. The CDR3 loop spans 13 amino acids. The CDR3 here is CASSQESNYGYTF. The CDR3 DNA sequence: TGCGCCAGCAGCCAAGAAAGTAACTATGGCTACACCTTC.

The V call is TRBV7-9, the J call TRBJ2-1; a weak D match, TRBD2 (6 bases). CDR1 and CDR2 from the germline V gene are SEHNR and FQNEAQ (reference sequence). The CDR3 runs 13 residues. Trimming cost V 0 bases and J 7 bases, with 7 bases left between them. CDR3 residues: CASSLAGGNEQFF. For the CDR3, the DNA is TGTGCCAGCAGCTTAGCCGGGGGAAATGAGCAGTTCTTC.

This chain joins TRBV11-3 and TRBJ2-1; the match to TRBD2 covers 8 bases. J gave up 6 bases and V 3 bases, and 4 bases lay outside the gene matches. From germline, CDR1 is SGHNT and CDR2 YENEEA. This CDR3 is built from 14 residues. The DNA for the CDR3 is TGTGCCAGCAGCTTCGGGCTAGCGGGCAATGAGCAGTTCTTC. Translating gives CASSFGLAGNEQFF.

This clone was counted a single time. V usage is TRBV7-3 and J usage is TRBJ2-3; 7 bases line up with TRBD1. Germline V gene data show CDR1 as SGHTA and CDR2 as FQGTGA. V shed 1 base, J shed 6 bases, and the junction held 10 bases outside the gene matches. There are 16 residues in the CDR3. DNA for the CDR3: TGTGCCAGCAGCTTAAACGCTCTAGGGGGCGGCGATACGCAGTATTTT. This translates into CASSLNALGGGDTQYF.

The chain employs TRBV6-5 and TRBJ2-2; 11 nucleotides line up with TRBD2. Germline V CDR1 and CDR2: MNHEY, SVGAGI. This CDR3 region has 14 residues. V trimming: 6 bases; J trimming: 13 bases; junction bases outside the gene matches: 10. CDR3 amino acids: CASRPLAGELGLFF. The DNA for the CDR3 is TGTGCCAGCAGGCCACTAGCGGGAGAACTGGGGCTGTTTTTT.

This clone was seen more than once but under ten times. The chain uses TRBV6-5 and TRBJ1-1; D uncertain. This CDR3 is 13 amino acids long. Germline lookup yields CDR1 MNHEY and CDR2 SVGAGI. V lost 6 bases, J lost 7 bases, and 15 bases lay in between. The CDR3 nucleotides read TGTGCCAGCAGCAACCCTCCCGGCGGTGAAGCTTTCTTT. Its protein product is CASSNPPGGEAFF.

The chain is built from TRBV5-4 and TRBJ1-3; D may be TRBD1 (5 bases). Per the germline V gene, CDR1 is SGHNT and CDR2 is YYREEE (reference sequence). CDR3 size: 18 residues. Deletions cut 2 bases from V and 0 bases from J, with 18 bases between. CDR3 loop: CASSLSVDRGRSGNTIYF. CDR3 bases: TGTGCCAGCAGCTTAAGTGTAGATAGGGGACGCTCTGGAAACACCATATATTTT.

About this clone itself: Other DNA variants within this sample encode the same CDR3. This chain connects TRBV5-8 to TRBJ2-7; 12 bases match TRBD1. Per germline, CDR1 SGHTS and CDR2 YDEGEE. CDR3 length equals 15 residues. V lost 0 bases, J lost 8 bases, and 6 bases stayed unmatched. CDR3 in DNA: TGTGCCAGCAGCTTGGCTGTGGGACAGGGGGCGAAGCAGTACTTC. Its protein is CASSLAVGQGAKQYF. The full variable domain, with the rest looked up from reference TRBV5-8 and TRBJ2-7, is EAGVTQSPTHLIKTRGQQATLRCSPISGHTSVYWYQQALGLGLQFLLWYDEGEERNRGNFPPRFSGRQFPNYSSELNVNALELEDSALYLCASSLAVGQGAKQYFGPGTRLTVT.